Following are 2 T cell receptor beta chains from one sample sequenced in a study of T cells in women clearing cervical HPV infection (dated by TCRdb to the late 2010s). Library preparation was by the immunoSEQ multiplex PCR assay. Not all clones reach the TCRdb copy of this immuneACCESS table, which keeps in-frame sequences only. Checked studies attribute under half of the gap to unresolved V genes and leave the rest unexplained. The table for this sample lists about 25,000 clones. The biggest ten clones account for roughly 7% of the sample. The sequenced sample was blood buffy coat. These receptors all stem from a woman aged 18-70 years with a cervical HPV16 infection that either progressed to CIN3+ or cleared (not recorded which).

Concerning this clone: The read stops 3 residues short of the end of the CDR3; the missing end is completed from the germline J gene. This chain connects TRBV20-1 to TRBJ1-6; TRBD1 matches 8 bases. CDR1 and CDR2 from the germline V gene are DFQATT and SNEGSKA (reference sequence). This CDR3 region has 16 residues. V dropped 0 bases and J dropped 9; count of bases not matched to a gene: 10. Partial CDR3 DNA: TGCAGTGCTAGAGATGGAAGACAGGGGCTGGGTTCACCC. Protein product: CSARDGRQGLGSP. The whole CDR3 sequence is CSARDGRQGLGSPLHF.

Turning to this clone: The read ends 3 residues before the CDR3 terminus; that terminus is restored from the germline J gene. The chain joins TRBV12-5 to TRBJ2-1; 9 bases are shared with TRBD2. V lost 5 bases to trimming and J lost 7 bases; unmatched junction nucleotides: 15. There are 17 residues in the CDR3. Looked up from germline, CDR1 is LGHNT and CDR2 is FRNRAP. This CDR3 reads CASGPGLTSGTGNEQFF. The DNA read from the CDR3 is TGTGCTAGTGGTCCGGGCCTGACTAGCGGTACGGGTAATGAG.